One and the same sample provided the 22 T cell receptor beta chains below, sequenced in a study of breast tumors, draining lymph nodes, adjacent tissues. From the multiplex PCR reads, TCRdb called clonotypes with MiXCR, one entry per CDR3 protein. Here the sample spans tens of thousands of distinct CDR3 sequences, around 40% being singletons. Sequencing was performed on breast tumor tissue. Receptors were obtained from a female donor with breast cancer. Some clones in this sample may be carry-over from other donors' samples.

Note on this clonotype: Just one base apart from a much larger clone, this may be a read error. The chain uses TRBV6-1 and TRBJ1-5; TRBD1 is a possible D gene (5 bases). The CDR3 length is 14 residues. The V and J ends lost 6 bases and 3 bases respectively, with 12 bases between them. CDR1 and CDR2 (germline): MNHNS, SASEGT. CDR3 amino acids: CASRAGAINQPQHF. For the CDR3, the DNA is TGTGCCAGCAGGGCCGGGGCCATCAATCAGCCCCAGCATTTT.

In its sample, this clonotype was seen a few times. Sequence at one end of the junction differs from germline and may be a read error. CDR3 region: CASSSYRPGNTDAQYF. DNA of the CDR3: TGTGCCAGCAGCTCATATCGACCCGGGAATACAGATGCGCAGTATTTT. The V gene is TRBV5-6, the J gene TRBJ2-3; tentatively, D is TRBD2 (5 bases). The CDR3 covers 16 residues. CDR1 is SGHDT and CDR2 is YYEEEE in the germline V gene.

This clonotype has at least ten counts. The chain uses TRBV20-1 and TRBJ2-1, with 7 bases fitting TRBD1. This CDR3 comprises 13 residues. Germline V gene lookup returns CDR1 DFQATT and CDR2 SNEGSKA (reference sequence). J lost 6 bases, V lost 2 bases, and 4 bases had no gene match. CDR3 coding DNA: TGCAGTGCTAGATCGTACAGGGGCAATGAGCAGTTCTTC. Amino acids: CSARSYRGNEQFF.

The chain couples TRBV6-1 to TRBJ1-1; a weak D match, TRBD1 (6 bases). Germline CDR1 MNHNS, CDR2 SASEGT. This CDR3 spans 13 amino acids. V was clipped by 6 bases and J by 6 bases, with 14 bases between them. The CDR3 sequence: CASSVTGSAEAFF. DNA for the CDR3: TGTGCCAGCAGCGTCACAGGGAGCGCTGAAGCTTTCTTT.

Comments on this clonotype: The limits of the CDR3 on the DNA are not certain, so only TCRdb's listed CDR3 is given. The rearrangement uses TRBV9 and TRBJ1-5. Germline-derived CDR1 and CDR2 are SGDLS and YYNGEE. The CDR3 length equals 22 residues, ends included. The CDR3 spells CASSIYLCSVATRTDSNQPQHF.

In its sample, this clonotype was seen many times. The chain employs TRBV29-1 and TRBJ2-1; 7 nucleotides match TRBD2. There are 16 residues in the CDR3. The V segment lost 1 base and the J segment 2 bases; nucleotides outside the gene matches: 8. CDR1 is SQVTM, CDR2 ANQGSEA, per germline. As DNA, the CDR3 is TGCAGCGTTGAAGCGATAGCGGGTGATCCCTACAATGAGCAGTTCTTC. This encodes CSVEAIAGDPYNEQFF.

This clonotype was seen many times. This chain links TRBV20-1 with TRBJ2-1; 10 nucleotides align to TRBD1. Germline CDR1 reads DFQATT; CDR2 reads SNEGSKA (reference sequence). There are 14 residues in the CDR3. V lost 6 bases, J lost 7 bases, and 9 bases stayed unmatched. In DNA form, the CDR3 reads TGCAGTGCCGACCGGGACAGGGGAGGGAATGAGCAGTTCTTC. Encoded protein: CSADRDRGGNEQFF.

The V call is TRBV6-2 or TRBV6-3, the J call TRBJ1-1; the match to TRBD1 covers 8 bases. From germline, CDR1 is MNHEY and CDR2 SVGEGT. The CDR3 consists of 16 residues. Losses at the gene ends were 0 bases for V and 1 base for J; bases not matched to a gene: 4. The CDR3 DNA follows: TGTGCCAGCAGTTACTCCAGGGGGCGGACGAACACTGAAGCTTTCTTT. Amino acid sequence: CASSYSRGRTNTEAFF.

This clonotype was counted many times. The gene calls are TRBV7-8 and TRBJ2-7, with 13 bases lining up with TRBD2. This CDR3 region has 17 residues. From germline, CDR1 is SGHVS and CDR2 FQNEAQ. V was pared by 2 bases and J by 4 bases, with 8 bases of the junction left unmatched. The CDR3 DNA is TGTGCCAGCAGCTTACGGCCCCGGGGACTAGCGGGATACGAGCAGTACTTC. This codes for CASSLRPRGLAGYEQYF.

The CDR3 DNA is TGTGCCAGCAGTGACCCAACCCTGGCGGGAATGGCGGATACGCAGTATTTT. Translating it yields CASSDPTLAGMADTQYF. The V call is TRBV25-1, the J call TRBJ2-3, with a weak D call TRBD2 (6 bases). V gave up 3 bases and J gave up 6 bases, with 22 bases separating them. Germline V gene sequence: CDR1 MGHDK, CDR2 SYGVNS. This CDR3 has 17 amino acids.

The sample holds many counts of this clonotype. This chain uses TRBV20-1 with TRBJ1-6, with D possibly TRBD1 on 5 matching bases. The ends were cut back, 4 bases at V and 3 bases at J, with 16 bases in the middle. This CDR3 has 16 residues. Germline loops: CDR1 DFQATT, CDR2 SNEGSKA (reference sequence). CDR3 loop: CSAIGAGRNYNSPLHF. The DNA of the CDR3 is TGCAGTGCTATTGGGGCAGGCAGAAACTATAATTCACCCCTCCACTTT.

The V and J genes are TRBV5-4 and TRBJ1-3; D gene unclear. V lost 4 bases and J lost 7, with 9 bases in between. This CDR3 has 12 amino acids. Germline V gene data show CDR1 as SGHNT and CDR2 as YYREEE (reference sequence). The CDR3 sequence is CASSLAGNTIYF. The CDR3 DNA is TGTGCCAGCAGCCTAGCGGGTAACACCATATATTTT.

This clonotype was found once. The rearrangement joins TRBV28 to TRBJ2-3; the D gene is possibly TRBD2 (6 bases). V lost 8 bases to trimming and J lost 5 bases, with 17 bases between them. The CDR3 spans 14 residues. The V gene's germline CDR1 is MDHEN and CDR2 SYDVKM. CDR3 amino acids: CASGSGDSRDTQYF. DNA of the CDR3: TGTGCCAGCGGGTCGGGGGATTCGAGAGATACGCAGTATTTT. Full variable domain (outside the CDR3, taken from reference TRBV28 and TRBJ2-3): DVKVTQSSRYLVKRTGEKVFLECVQDMDHENMFWYRQDPGLGLRLIYFSYDVKMKEKGDIPEGYSVSREKKERFSLILESASTNQTSMYLCASGSGDSRDTQYFGPGTRLTVL.

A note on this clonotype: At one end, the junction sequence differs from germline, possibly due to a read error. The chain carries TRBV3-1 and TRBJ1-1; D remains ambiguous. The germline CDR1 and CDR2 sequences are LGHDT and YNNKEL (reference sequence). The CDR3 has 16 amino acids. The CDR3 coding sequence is TGTGCCAGCATGAGGACTCAAGGACTAATGAACACTGAGGCTTTCTTT. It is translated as CASMRTQGLMNTEAFF.

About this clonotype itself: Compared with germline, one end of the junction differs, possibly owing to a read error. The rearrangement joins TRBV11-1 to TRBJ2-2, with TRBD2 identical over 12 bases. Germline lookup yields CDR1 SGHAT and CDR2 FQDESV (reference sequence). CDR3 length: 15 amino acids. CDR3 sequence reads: CASSLTSGSTGELSW. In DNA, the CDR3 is TGTGCCAGCAGCTTGACTAGCGGGAGCACCGGGGAGCTGTCTTGG.

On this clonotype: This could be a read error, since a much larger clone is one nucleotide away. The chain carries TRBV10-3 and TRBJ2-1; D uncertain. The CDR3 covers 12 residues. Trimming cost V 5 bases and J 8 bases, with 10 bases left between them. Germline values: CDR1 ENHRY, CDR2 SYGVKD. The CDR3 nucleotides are TGTGCCATCAGTTACCCCGGAGATGAGCAGTTCTTC. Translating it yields CAISYPGDEQFF.

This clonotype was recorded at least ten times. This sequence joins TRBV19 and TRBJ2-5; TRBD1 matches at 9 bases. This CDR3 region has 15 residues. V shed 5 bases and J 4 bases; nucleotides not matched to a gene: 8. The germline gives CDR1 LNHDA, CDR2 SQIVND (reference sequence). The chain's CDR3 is CASSAGTGRGETQYF. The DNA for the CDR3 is TGTGCCAGTAGTGCCGGGACAGGGAGAGGAGAGACCCAGTACTTC.

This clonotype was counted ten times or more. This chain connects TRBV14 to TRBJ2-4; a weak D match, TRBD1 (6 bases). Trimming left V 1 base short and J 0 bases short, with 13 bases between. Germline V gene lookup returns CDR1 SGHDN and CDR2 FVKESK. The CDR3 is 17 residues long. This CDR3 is CASSQGNRAGAKNIQYF. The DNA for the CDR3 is TGTGCCAGCAGCCAAGGGAACAGGGCGGGAGCCAAAAACATTCAGTACTTC.

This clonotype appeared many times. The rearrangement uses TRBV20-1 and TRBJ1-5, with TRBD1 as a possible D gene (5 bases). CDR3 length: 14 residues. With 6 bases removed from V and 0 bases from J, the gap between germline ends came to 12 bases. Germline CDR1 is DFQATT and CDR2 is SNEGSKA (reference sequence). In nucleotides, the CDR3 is TGCAGTGCGCGACGGGGGGATAGCAATCAGCCCCAGCATTTT. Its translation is CSARRGDSNQPQHF.

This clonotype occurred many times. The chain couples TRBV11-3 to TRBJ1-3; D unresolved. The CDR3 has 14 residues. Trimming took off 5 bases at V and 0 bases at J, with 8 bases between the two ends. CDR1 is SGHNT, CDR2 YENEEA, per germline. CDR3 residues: CASSPGLSGNTIYF. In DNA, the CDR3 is TGTGCCAGCAGCCCCGGACTCTCTGGAAACACCATATATTTT.

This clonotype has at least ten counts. CDR3 in DNA: TGTGCCTGGAGTGTAGACACAGGGCGGCCCCAGTACTTC. Translated, it gives CAWSVDTGRPQYF. J is TRBJ2-5 and V is TRBV30; a weak D match, TRBD1 (6 bases). V was clipped by 0 bases and J by 9 bases, with 14 bases between them. From germline, CDR1 is GTSNPN and CDR2 SVGIG (reference sequence). The CDR3 is 13 amino acids.

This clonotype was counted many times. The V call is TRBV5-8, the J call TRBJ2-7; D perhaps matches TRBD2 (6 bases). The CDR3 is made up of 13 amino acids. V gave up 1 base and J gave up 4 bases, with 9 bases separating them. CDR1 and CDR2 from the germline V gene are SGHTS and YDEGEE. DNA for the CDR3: TGTGCCAGCAGCTTGCGCGGGACGTACGAGCAGTACTTC. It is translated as CASSLRGTYEQYF. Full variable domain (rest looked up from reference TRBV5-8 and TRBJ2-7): EAGVTQSPTHLIKTRGQQATLRCSPISGHTSVYWYQQALGLGLQFLLWYDEGEERNRGNFPPRFSGRQFPNYSSELNVNALELEDSALYLCASSLRGTYEQYFGPGTRLTVT.